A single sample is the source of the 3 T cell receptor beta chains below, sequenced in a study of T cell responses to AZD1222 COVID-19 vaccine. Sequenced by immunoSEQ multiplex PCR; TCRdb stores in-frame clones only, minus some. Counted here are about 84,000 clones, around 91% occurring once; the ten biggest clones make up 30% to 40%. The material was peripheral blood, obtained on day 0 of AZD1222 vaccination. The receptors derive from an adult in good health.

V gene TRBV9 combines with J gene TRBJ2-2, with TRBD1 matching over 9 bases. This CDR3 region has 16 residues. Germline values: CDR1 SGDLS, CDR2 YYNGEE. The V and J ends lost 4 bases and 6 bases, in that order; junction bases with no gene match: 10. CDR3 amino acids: CASSPKGQGTAGELFF. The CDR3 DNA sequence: TGTGCCAGCAGCCCCAAAGGACAGGGGACCGCCGGGGAGCTGTTTTTT. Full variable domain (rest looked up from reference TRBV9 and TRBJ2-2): DSGVTQTPKHLITATGQRVTLRCSPRSGDLSVYWYQQSLDQGLQFLIQYYNGEERAKGNILERFSAQQFPDLHSELNLSSLELGDSALYFCASSPKGQGTAGELFFGEGSRLTVL.

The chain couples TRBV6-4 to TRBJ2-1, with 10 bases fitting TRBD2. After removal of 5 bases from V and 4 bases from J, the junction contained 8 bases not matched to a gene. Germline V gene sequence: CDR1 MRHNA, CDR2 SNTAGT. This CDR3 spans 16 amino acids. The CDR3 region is CASSSIAGGSYNEQFF. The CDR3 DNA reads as TGTGCCAGCAGTAGTATAGCGGGAGGATCTTACAATGAGCAGTTCTTC.

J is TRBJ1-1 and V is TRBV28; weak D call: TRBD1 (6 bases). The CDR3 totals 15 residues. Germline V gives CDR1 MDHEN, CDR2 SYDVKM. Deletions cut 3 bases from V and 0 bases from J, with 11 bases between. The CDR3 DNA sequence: TGTGCCAGCAGTTTTGGGGGACACATGAACACTGAAGCTTTCTTT. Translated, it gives CASSFGGHMNTEAFF. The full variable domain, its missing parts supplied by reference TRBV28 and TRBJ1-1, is DVKVTQSSRYLVKRTGEKVFLECVQDMDHENMFWYRQDPGLGLRLIYFSYDVKMKEKGDIPEGYSVSREKKERFSLILESASTNQTSMYLCASSFGGHMNTEAFFGQGTRLTVV.